The source of this T cell receptor beta chain is a study of cytomegalovirus exposure and HLA in healthy donors. Primers included in the PCR were 60 Vbeta and 13 Jbeta primers. Only in-frame clones appear in the TCRdb table, and some are missing; sequencing was by immunoSEQ multiplex PCR. The table shows 310,000 or so clones, with 70% to 90% occurring only once. The germline gives CDR1 SGHTA, CDR2 FQGNSA. The CDR3 runs to 13 residues. The V gene lost 3 bases and the J gene lost 0 bases, with 5 bases spanning the gap. This TCR derives from a woman younger than 35 in good health and CMV-seronegative. The material sequenced was PBMCs. This chain connects TRBV7-2 to TRBJ1-1; D call uncertain. In nucleotides, the CDR3 is TGTGCCAGCAGCTTCTCAGTGAACACTGAAGCTTTCTTT. Translating gives CASSFSVNTEAFF.